The 19 T cell receptor beta chains below were found in one sample sequenced in a study of blood T cell repertoires in COVID-19. Profiling relied on immunoSEQ multiplex PCR, and the TCRdb table lists in-frame clones only, not all of them. The sample lists around 370,000 clones; 90% to 95% were seen once. The sequenced sample was peripheral blood. These receptors were obtained from a woman aged 18-29 years who had recovered from COVID-19.

The rearrangement joins TRBV25-1 to TRBJ1-6, with TRBD1 identical over 7 bases. Per the germline V gene, CDR1 is MGHDK and CDR2 is SYGVNS. The CDR3 loop spans 15 amino acids. After removal of 6 bases from V and 8 bases from J, the junction contained 10 bases not matched to a gene. The CDR3 reads CASRETGLWDSPLHF. The CDR3 coding sequence is TGTGCCAGCAGAGAGACAGGGCTTTGGGATTCACCCCTCCACTTT. Drawing the rest from reference TRBV25-1 and TRBJ1-6, the complete variable domain is EADIYQTPRYLVIGTGKKITLECSQTMGHDKMYWYQQDPGMELHLIHYSYGVNSTEKGDLSSESTVSRIRTEHFPLTLESARPSHTSQYLCASRETGLWDSPLHFGNGTRLTVT.

This chain uses TRBV5-1 with TRBJ1-6; D is uncertain. This CDR3 comprises 13 residues. V lost 2 bases and J 7 bases, leaving 7 bases between the germline ends. CDR1 and CDR2 from the germline V gene are SGHRS and YFSETQ. The CDR3 is CASSFGNNSPLHF. CDR3 coding DNA: TGCGCCAGCAGCTTCGGTAACAATTCACCCCTCCACTTT.

This clone was recorded once. The V gene is TRBV18, the J gene TRBJ1-2, with TRBD1 identical over 7 bases. The CDR3 spans 14 residues. The trim removed 6 bases at V and 6 bases at J, leaving 10 bases unmatched. Germline-derived CDR1 and CDR2 are KGHSH and LQKENI. The CDR3 sequence: CASSSPGTADGYTF. Here the CDR3 DNA reads TGTGCCAGCTCCTCCCCCGGGACAGCTGATGGCTACACCTTC.

The chain joins TRBV20-1 to TRBJ1-1; D unclear. The V end lost 6 bases, the J end lost 6 bases, and 11 bases lay between the germline ends. This CDR3 is built from 11 residues. Germline CDR1 and CDR2: DFQATT and SNEGSKA (reference sequence). CDR3: CSATGEAEAFF. For the CDR3, the DNA is TGCAGTGCCACGGGTGAGGCTGAAGCTTTCTTT.

This chain links TRBV5-4 with TRBJ1-3; D gene unclear. Germline V lookup: CDR1 SGHNT, CDR2 YYREEE (reference sequence). The CDR3 length is 11 residues. Trimming took off 1 base at V and 7 bases at J, with 3 bases between the two ends. CDR3 sequence reads: CASSLSNTIYF. The CDR3 DNA is TGTGCCAGCAGCTTGTCGAACACCATATATTTT. Full variable domain (remainder filled in from reference TRBV5-4 and TRBJ1-3): ETGVTQSPTHLIKTRGQQVTLRCSSQSGHNTVSWYQQALGQGPQFIFQYYREEENGRGNFPPRFSGLQFPNYSSELNVNALELDDSALYLCASSLSNTIYFGEGSWLTVV.

CDR3 amino acids: CASSPHSGTRETQYF. The CDR3 DNA sequence: TGTGCCAGCAGCCCCCACAGCGGGACTCGAGAGACCCAGTACTTC. This rearrangement joins TRBV7-2 to TRBJ2-5; 7 positions agree with TRBD2. Trimming at V came to 5 bases and at J to 4 bases, leaving 10 bases not matched to a gene. The germline gives CDR1 SGHTA, CDR2 FQGNSA. The CDR3 is 15 amino acids.

This rearrangement joins TRBV7-9 to TRBJ2-3, with TRBD1 matching 7 bases. Germline values: CDR1 SEHNR, CDR2 FQNEAQ (reference sequence). Germline trimming cut 5 bases from V and 3 bases from J; bases unmatched to any gene: 8. This CDR3 contains 15 residues. This chain's CDR3 is CASSPRQGRTDTQYF. The CDR3 region has the DNA TGTGCCAGCAGCCCCAGACAGGGTAGGACAGATACGCAGTATTTT.

The gene calls are TRBV18 and TRBJ2-1; a weak D match, TRBD1 (7 bases). CDR3 length equals 15 residues. V was trimmed by 6 bases and J by 8 bases, leaving 20 bases between them. The germline V gene has CDR1 KGHSH and CDR2 LQKENI. The CDR3 DNA follows: TGTGCCAGCTCCCCCACTACTAGCACAGGGGATGAGCAGTTCTTC. It is translated as CASSPTTSTGDEQFF.

V gene TRBV6-2 or TRBV6-3 combines with J gene TRBJ2-5; TRBD1 might be the D (6 bases). The CDR3 is 15 residues long. Per germline, CDR1 MNHEY and CDR2 SVGEGT. V lost 5 bases and J 8 bases, leaving 21 bases between the germline ends. CDR3: CASSPTPAGDPTQYF. For the CDR3, the DNA is TGTGCCAGCAGTCCGACCCCGGCAGGGGATCCCACCCAGTACTTC.

This clone turned up a few times. The chain has TRBV7-9 and TRBJ2-1, with 8 nucleotides matching TRBD2. Germline V lookup: CDR1 SEHNR, CDR2 FQNEAQ (reference sequence). The trim removed 5 bases at V and 8 bases at J, leaving 8 bases unmatched. CDR3 length equals 14 residues. The DNA of the CDR3 is TGTGCCAGCAGCAGAAGCGGGAGTTGGGATGAGCAGTTCTTC. Translating gives CASSRSGSWDEQFF.

The chain links TRBV12-5 to TRBJ1-4; tentatively, D is TRBD1 (5 bases). The CDR3 spans 14 residues. The ends were cut back, 6 bases at V and 5 bases at J, with 13 bases in the middle. Germline V lookup: CDR1 LGHNT, CDR2 FRNRAP. CDR3 region: CASGYTPGNEKLFF. The CDR3 region has the DNA TGTGCTAGTGGCTACACTCCAGGGAATGAAAAACTGTTTTTT.

The J gene is TRBJ1-4, the V gene TRBV18; no clear D gene. Deletions cut 3 bases from V and 0 bases from J, with 8 bases between. This CDR3 contains 15 residues. Germline V CDR1 and CDR2: KGHSH, LQKENI. CDR3 sequence (DNA): TGTGCCAGCTCACCGCGCGAGGCAACTAATGAAAAACTGTTTTTT. Translation gives CASSPREATNEKLFF. Filled out from reference TRBV18 and TRBJ1-4, the complete variable domain reads NAGVMQNPRHLVRRRGQEARLRCSPMKGHSHVYWYRQLPEEGLKFMVYLQKENIIDESGMPKERFSAEFPKEGPSILRIQQVVRGDSAAYFCASSPREATNEKLFFGSGTQLSVL.

As regards this clone: A read error may account for a junction end that differs from germline. The gene calls are TRBV7-2 and TRBJ2-1; TRBD2 matches 13 bases. This CDR3 has 15 amino acids. The germline V gene encodes CDR1 SGHTA and CDR2 FQGNSA. The CDR3 sequence is CASREGTSGNLEQFF. In DNA, the CDR3 is TGTGCGAGCAGGGAGGGGACTAGCGGGAACCTTGAGCAGTTCTTC. The full variable domain, with the rest looked up from reference TRBV7-2 and TRBJ2-1, is GAGVSQSPSNKVTEKGKDVELRCDPISGHTALYWYRQSLGQGLEFLIYFQGNSAPDKSGLPSDRFSAERTGGSVSTLTIQRTQQEDSAVYLCASREGTSGNLEQFFGPGTRLTVL.

The J gene is TRBJ1-6, the V gene TRBV6-6, with TRBD1 matching 10 bases. The CDR3 loop spans 15 amino acids. Germline-derived CDR1 and CDR2 are MNHNY and SVGAGI (reference sequence). V trimming: 7 bases; J trimming: 10 bases; junction bases outside the gene matches: 10. CDR3 in amino acids: CASNPTGTGVSPLHF. The CDR3 bases are TGTGCCAGCAACCCGACCGGGACAGGGGTCTCACCCCTCCACTTT.

This chain links TRBV12-5 with TRBJ2-1; 13 bases map to TRBD2. The V gene's germline CDR1 is LGHNT and CDR2 FRNRAP. The CDR3 is 16 amino acids. J was trimmed by 5 bases and V by 5 bases; bases with no gene match: 6. Here the CDR3 reads CASGRTSGSWDNEQFF. In DNA, the CDR3 is TGTGCTAGTGGTAGGACTAGCGGGAGTTGGGACAATGAGCAGTTCTTC.

The rearrangement links TRBV28 to TRBJ1-5; D is ambiguous. The length of the CDR3 is 15 residues. Germline V lookup: CDR1 MDHEN, CDR2 SYDVKM. Trimming took 3 bases from V and 6 from J, leaving 15 bases between them. The CDR3 coding sequence is TGTGCCAGCAGTTTCGTGACACCGTTAAGTCAGCCCCAGCATTTT. Protein sequence: CASSFVTPLSQPQHF. The complete variable domain, with remaining parts taken from reference TRBV28 and TRBJ1-5, reads DVKVTQSSRYLVKRTGEKVFLECVQDMDHENMFWYRQDPGLGLRLIYFSYDVKMKEKGDIPEGYSVSREKKERFSLILESASTNQTSMYLCASSFVTPLSQPQHFGDGTRLSIL.

The genes are TRBV6-2 or TRBV6-3 and TRBJ1-2, with no clear D. The CDR3 loop spans 16 amino acids. V dropped 0 bases and J dropped 1 base, with 12 bases sitting between them. CDR1 and CDR2 (germline): MNHEY, SVGEGT. For the CDR3, the DNA is TGTGCCAGCAGTTACTCAATCAGAATCGTTAACTATGGCTACACCTTC. Amino acids: CASSYSIRIVNYGYTF.

This chain links TRBV7-6 with TRBJ2-1; D possibly corresponds to TRBD2 (6 bases). The V and J ends lost 6 bases and 2 bases respectively, with 14 bases between them. The CDR3 loop spans 15 amino acids. Germline CDR1 and CDR2: SGHVS and FNYEAQ. The chain's CDR3 is CASRPSDNPYNEQFF. CDR3 sequence (DNA): TGTGCCAGCAGACCTAGCGACAACCCCTACAATGAGCAGTTCTTC.

Worth noting for this clone: The limits of the CDR3 on the DNA are not certain, so only TCRdb's listed CDR3 is given. The chain employs TRBV7-9 and TRBJ2-1; TRBD1 is the table's D call and was not checked against the DNA. The CDR3 extends over 12 residues, inclusive of both ends. Germline V CDR1 and CDR2: SEHNR, FQNEAQ (reference sequence). The CDR3 is CASSFGQGSFFF.